Listed below are T cell receptor beta chains from one sample, sequenced in a study of blood T cell repertoires in COVID-19. Libraries were prepared by immunoSEQ multiplex PCR; TCRdb keeps only in-frame clonotypes and omits some of them. The table has roughly 200,000 clones, approximately 87% seen once. The material sequenced was peripheral blood. The receptors were sampled from a man aged 60-69 years who had recovered from COVID-19. The CDR3 runs from the conserved cysteine through the conserved F or W.

V gene: TRBV18; CDR3 protein: CASSPMMGQGISFF
V gene: TRBV12-3/TRBV12-4; CDR3 protein: CASSPSWESTQYF
V gene: TRBV7-3; CDR3 protein: CASSLRLASTDTQYF
V gene: TRBV25-1; CDR3 protein: CASSAIQGYGYTF
V gene: TRBV6-1; CDR3 protein: CASSEGRGIKNEQYF
V gene: TRBV2; CDR3 protein: CASRDSNHEQYF
V gene: TRBV9; CDR3 protein: CASSPTVLAGDQETQYF
V gene: TRBV6-6; CDR3 protein: CASTSGGRSYEQYF
V gene: TRBV30; CDR3 protein: CAWSGLAGASNTGELFF
V gene: TRBV6-5; CDR3 protein: CASSYRDLVNEQFF
V gene: TRBV2; CDR3 protein: CASSGTGLRSRADTQYF
V gene: TRBV5-6; CDR3 protein: CASSLLPGGPETQYF
V gene: TRBV13; CDR3 protein: CASSLVGQGINEQYF
V gene: TRBV5-1; CDR3 protein: CASSFGDSSGNTIYF
V gene: TRBV24-1; CDR3 protein: CATRDSESGEQFF
V gene: TRBV30; CDR3 protein: CAWSVRGSGRHNEQFF
V gene: TRBV7-2; CDR3 protein: CASSLKRIVGEQYF
V gene: TRBV20-1; CDR3 protein: CSAGEYGYTF
V gene: TRBV19; CDR3 protein: CASSNSGGRDSPLHF
V gene: TRBV3-1/TRBV3-2; CDR3 protein: CASRPTGFPNEQYF
V gene: TRBV28; CDR3 protein: CASRTGTKALFF
V gene: TRBV15; CDR3 protein: CATSLASPHF
V gene: TRBV5-1; CDR3 protein: CASSLPDLGTEAFF
V gene: TRBV7-2; CDR3 protein: CASSYLAGVADTQYF
V gene: TRBV4-2; CDR3 protein: CASSQTLAGGYNEQFF
V gene: TRBV11-2; CDR3 protein: CASTPGSSETYGYTF